The 7 T cell receptor beta chains given below trace back to one sample, sequenced in a study of blood T cell repertoires in COVID-19. Data came from immunoSEQ multiplex PCR; TCRdb stores just in-frame clones and leaves some out. The top ten clones hold 5% of a sample with around 250,000 clones, roughly 80% of them seen once. The specimen was PBMCs or T cells enriched from blood (not recorded which). The source of these receptors is a man aged 40-49 years who had been exposed to COVID-19.

The sample holds many counts of this clone. J is TRBJ1-5 and V is TRBV19, with a possible D match to TRBD1 (5 bases). Trimming cost V 5 bases and J 0 bases, with 14 bases left between them. The CDR3 contains 16 residues. Germline V gene sequence: CDR1 LNHDA, CDR2 SQIVND (reference sequence). The CDR3 region has the DNA TGTGCCAGTAGTCCAGGACATACCCTTAGCAATCAGCCCCAGCATTTT. This translates into CASSPGHTLSNQPQHF.

V gene TRBV27 combines with J gene TRBJ1-3; TRBD1 aligns across 7 bases. The ends lost 6 bases at V and 0 bases at J; junction bases unmatched: 5. The germline gives CDR1 MNHEY, CDR2 SMNVEV (reference sequence). This CDR3 spans 15 amino acids. The CDR3: CASSSDRRSGNTIYF. DNA of the CDR3: TGTGCCAGCAGCTCGGACAGGCGCTCTGGAAACACCATATATTTT.

The CDR3 nucleotides are TGTGCCAGTAGTATAGGTATTGGGAGGGAACACTCTGGGGCCAACGTCCTGACTTTC. Protein sequence: CASSIGIGREHSGANVLTF. This chain joins TRBV19 and TRBJ2-6; 7 bases match TRBD2. V was pared by 1 base and J by 0 bases, with 9 bases of the junction left unmatched. Per the germline V gene, CDR1 is LNHDA and CDR2 is SQIVND (reference sequence). The CDR3 is 19 residues long.

The chain combines TRBV30 with TRBJ1-2; D uncertain. The V and J ends lost 3 bases and 7 bases respectively, with 12 bases between them. The V gene's germline CDR1 is GTSNPN and CDR2 SVGIG (reference sequence). This CDR3 is built from 12 residues. The CDR3 sequence: CAWREGLGGYTF. The CDR3 nucleotides read TGTGCCTGGAGGGAGGGATTAGGTGGCTACACCTTC.

This sequence joins TRBV5-1 and TRBJ2-7; possible D gene TRBD2, 5 bases. The CDR3 spans 11 residues. Trimming took 0 bases from V and 7 from J, leaving 5 bases between them. Germline lookup yields CDR1 SGHRS and CDR2 YFSETQ. CDR3 nucleotide sequence: TGCGCCAGCAGCTTGGGACTAGAGCAGTACTTC. It yields the protein CASSLGLEQYF. The entire variable domain, with the rest obtained from reference TRBV5-1 and TRBJ2-7, is as follows: KAGVTQTPRYLIKTRGQQVTLSCSPISGHRSVSWYQQTPGQGLQFLFEYFSETQRNKGNFPGRFSGRQFSNSRSEMNVSTLELGDSALYLCASSLGLEQYFGPGTRLTVT.

The chain uses TRBV6-8 and TRBJ2-5; D is possibly TRBD1 (5 bases). Trimming took off 0 bases at V and 3 bases at J, with 14 bases between the two ends. The CDR3 is 16 amino acids. In germline, CDR1 is MNHGY, CDR2 SAAAGT. CDR3 sequence: CASSYSTERQKETQYF. In DNA form, the CDR3 reads TGTGCCAGCAGTTACTCGACAGAACGACAGAAAGAGACCCAGTACTTC.

Only one count was recorded for this clone. The rearrangement uses TRBV24-1 and TRBJ2-3; 7 bases line up with TRBD1. Germline V CDR1 and CDR2: KGHDR, SFDVKD. This CDR3 has 14 amino acids. V gave up 7 bases and J gave up 0 bases; unmatched junction bases: 3. The DNA of the CDR3 is TGTGCCACCAGATCGGGACAGAGCACAGATACGCAGTATTTT. Residues: CATRSGQSTDTQYF.